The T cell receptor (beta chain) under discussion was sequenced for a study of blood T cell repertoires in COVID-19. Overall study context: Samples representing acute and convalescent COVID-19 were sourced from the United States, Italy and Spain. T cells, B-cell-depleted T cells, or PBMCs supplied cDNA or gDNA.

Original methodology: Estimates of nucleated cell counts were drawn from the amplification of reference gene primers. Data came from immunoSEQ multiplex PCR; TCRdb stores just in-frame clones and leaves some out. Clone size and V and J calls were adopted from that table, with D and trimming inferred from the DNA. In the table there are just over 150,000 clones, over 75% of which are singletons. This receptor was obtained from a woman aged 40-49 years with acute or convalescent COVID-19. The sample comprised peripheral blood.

CDR3 in amino acids: CASSQGLAGVSGANVLTF. For the CDR3, the DNA is TGTGCCAGCAGTCAGGGACTAGCGGGAGTGTCTGGGGCCAACGTCCTGACTTTC. This chain links TRBV27 with TRBJ2-6; 14 nucleotides agree with TRBD2. The CDR3 consists of 18 residues. The germline V gene encodes CDR1 MNHEY and CDR2 SMNVEV (reference sequence). The V segment lost 5 bases and the J segment 1 base; nucleotides outside the gene matches: 4.